The 15 T cell receptor beta chains listed next were all sequenced from one sample in a study of cytomegalovirus exposure and HLA in healthy donors (dated by TCRdb to the late 2010s). Library prep was done by the immunoSEQ multiplex PCR assay. For the multiplex PCR, a mixture combining 60 forward primers for TCR Vbeta segments and 13 reverse primers for TCR Jbeta segments was used. This is the immuneACCESS table as TCRdb keeps it, with only in-frame sequences that have V and J called. A part of the clones is gone; compared with another copy, unresolved V genes explain less than half, and the rest is unexplained. The sample table includes about 64,000 clones. Jointly, the top ten make up 3.6% of the sample. The specimen was PBMCs. Receptor source: a woman under 30 in good health and CMV-seronegative.

CDR3 sequence reads: CASSPTQSNQPQHF. Here the CDR3 DNA reads TGTGCCAGCAGCCCCACGCAGAGCAATCAGCCCCAGCATTTT. The rearrangement joins TRBV4-2 to TRBJ1-5, with D unclear. The germline V gene encodes CDR1 LGHNA and CDR2 YNFKEQ. Trimming stripped 4 bases from V and 1 base from J, with 8 bases between. CDR3 length: 14 residues.

The V and J genes are TRBV5-6 and TRBJ1-2, with TRBD1 matching over 9 bases. This CDR3 has 15 residues. Germline CDR1 and CDR2: SGHDT and YYEEEE. Trimming took 7 bases from V and 4 from J; bases not matched to a gene: 11. CDR3 region: CASRQWGQGAYGYTF. CDR3 bases: TGTGCCAGCCGCCAGTGGGGACAGGGTGCCTATGGCTACACCTTC.

The chain combines TRBV30 with TRBJ2-2; D gene uncertain. Germline loops: CDR1 GTSNPN, CDR2 SVGIG (reference sequence). V dropped 5 bases and J dropped 1 base, with 8 bases sitting between them. This CDR3 contains 13 residues. The CDR3 nucleotides are TGTGCCTGGGGTAGACAGAACACCGGGGAGCTGTTTTTT. It codes for CAWGRQNTGELFF.

The chain recombines TRBV7-6 with TRBJ2-1, with TRBD2 identical over 9 bases. The length of the CDR3 is 16 residues. Germline CDR1 SGHVS, CDR2 FNYEAQ. With 5 bases clipped from V and 5 bases from J, the junction kept 10 bases outside the gene matches. DNA of the CDR3: TGTGCCAGCAGCCCACAGACTAGCGGACTCGACAATGAGCAGTTCTTC. It is translated as CASSPQTSGLDNEQFF.

The chain has TRBV11-1 and TRBJ1-3; D gene ambiguous. Germline values: CDR1 SGHAT, CDR2 FQDESV (reference sequence). This CDR3 region has 15 residues. V was trimmed by 5 bases and J by 8 bases, leaving 19 bases between them. DNA of the CDR3: TGTGCCAGCAGCCCCCGAGGCTCGCCGAGGGACACCATATATTTT. As protein: CASSPRGSPRDTIYF.

This chain joins TRBV4-1 and TRBJ1-2; D is perhaps TRBD1 (6 bases). Germline lookup yields CDR1 MGHRA and CDR2 YSYEKL. Trimming stripped 5 bases from V and 3 bases from J, with 22 bases between. CDR3 length equals 17 residues. CDR3 residues: CASSFRDTSIVDYGYTF. The CDR3 nucleotides are TGCGCCAGCAGCTTCCGGGACACTAGTATAGTTGACTATGGCTACACCTTC.

This chain uses TRBV6-4 with TRBJ2-1, with TRBD2 matching over 12 bases. After removal of 0 bases from V and 6 bases from J, the junction contained 0 bases not matched to a gene. This CDR3 has 15 amino acids. The germline CDR1 and CDR2 sequences are MRHNA and SNTAGT. CDR3 DNA: TGTGCCAGCAGTGACTCGACTAGCGGGAGCAATGAGCAGTTCTTC. It yields the protein CASSDSTSGSNEQFF.

The chain combines TRBV9 with TRBJ2-3; 11 bases fit TRBD2. V was pared by 0 bases and J by 2 bases, with 2 bases of the junction left unmatched. The germline V gene encodes CDR1 SGDLS and CDR2 YYNGEE. The CDR3 loop spans 16 amino acids. This chain's CDR3 is CASSVGLAGITDTQYF. The CDR3 DNA is TGTGCCAGCAGCGTAGGACTAGCGGGGATCACAGATACGCAGTATTTT.

The rearrangement joins TRBV18 to TRBJ1-1, with D possibly being TRBD1 (6 bases). The CDR3 extends over 18 amino acids. Germline CDR1 is KGHSH and CDR2 is LQKENI. V lost 2 bases and J lost 2, with 21 bases in between. CDR3 sequence reads: CASSPSLTGKGGNTEAFF. CDR3 bases: TGTGCCAGCTCACCAAGTTTAACAGGGAAGGGTGGAAACACTGAAGCTTTCTTT. The full variable domain, completed using reference TRBV18 and TRBJ1-1, is NAGVMQNPRHLVRRRGQEARLRCSPMKGHSHVYWYRQLPEEGLKFMVYLQKENIIDESGMPKERFSAEFPKEGPSILRIQQVVRGDSAAYFCASSPSLTGKGGNTEAFFGQGTRLTVV.

The chain links TRBV6-1 to TRBJ1-1, with D maybe TRBD1 (5 bases). Germline V gene data show CDR1 as MNHNS and CDR2 as SASEGT. Trimming left V 3 bases short and J 1 base short, with 18 bases between. The CDR3 totals 17 residues. CDR3 DNA sequence: TGTGCCAGCAGTGATCCCCTTACGGGCGGGGCGAACACTGAAGCTTTCTTT. It translates to CASSDPLTGGANTEAFF.

This chain uses TRBV30 with TRBJ2-1; 11 bases map to TRBD2. Trimming took 4 bases from V and 3 from J; bases not matched to a gene: 5. The CDR3 is made up of 15 amino acids. CDR1 GTSNPN and CDR2 SVGIG come from the germline V gene (reference sequence). The CDR3 region is CAWTTTSGSYNEQFF. The CDR3 bases are TGTGCCTGGACCACAACTAGCGGGAGCTACAATGAGCAGTTCTTC.

This rearrangement joins TRBV4-2 to TRBJ2-1; no clear D gene. CDR1 is LGHNA and CDR2 is YNFKEQ in the germline V gene. This CDR3 comprises 16 residues. The ends were cut back, 3 bases at V and 2 bases at J, with 14 bases in the middle. The CDR3 spells CASSQDFPSTYNEQFF. In DNA, the CDR3 is TGTGCCAGCAGCCAGGATTTCCCTAGTACCTACAATGAGCAGTTCTTC.

Here the CDR3 DNA reads TGCAGCGTTGCCTATACCTACGAGCAGTACTTC. The encoded protein is CSVAYTYEQYF. This chain uses TRBV29-1 with TRBJ2-7; unclear D gene. This CDR3 has 11 residues. Germline loops: CDR1 SQVTM, CDR2 ANQGSEA. Trimming cost V 4 bases and J 2 bases, with 6 bases left between them.

This chain connects TRBV30 to TRBJ2-5; 7 positions agree with TRBD2. Germline CDR1 and CDR2: GTSNPN and SVGIG (reference sequence). This CDR3 spans 15 amino acids. Trimming removed 5 bases from V and 9 bases from J; junction bases left unmatched: 18. The CDR3 region is CAWAVGRETVEAQYF. The DNA of the CDR3 is TGTGCCTGGGCAGTAGGGCGGGAGACCGTTGAGGCCCAGTACTTC.

The chain employs TRBV5-6 and TRBJ2-7; 14 nucleotides line up with TRBD2. There are 15 residues in the CDR3. Per germline, CDR1 SGHDT and CDR2 YYEEEE. The ends lost 4 bases at V and 8 bases at J; junction bases unmatched: 8. CDR3 bases: TGTGCCAGCAGCGTCTCGGGACTAGCGGGAGCAAAGCAGTACTTC. This translates into CASSVSGLAGAKQYF.